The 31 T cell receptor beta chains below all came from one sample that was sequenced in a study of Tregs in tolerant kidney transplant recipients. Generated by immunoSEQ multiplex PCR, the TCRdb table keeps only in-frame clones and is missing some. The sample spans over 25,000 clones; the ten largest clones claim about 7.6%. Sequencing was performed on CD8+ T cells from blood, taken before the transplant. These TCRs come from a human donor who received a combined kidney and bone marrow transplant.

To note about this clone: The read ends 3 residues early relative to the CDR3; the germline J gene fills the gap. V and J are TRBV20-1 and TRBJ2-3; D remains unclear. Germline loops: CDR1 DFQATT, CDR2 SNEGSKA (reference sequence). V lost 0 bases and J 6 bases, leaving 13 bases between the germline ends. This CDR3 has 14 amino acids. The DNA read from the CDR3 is TGCAGTGCTAGAGACCCCGCGGCGTGGGATACG. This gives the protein CSARDPAAWDT. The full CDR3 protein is CSARDPAAWDTQYF.

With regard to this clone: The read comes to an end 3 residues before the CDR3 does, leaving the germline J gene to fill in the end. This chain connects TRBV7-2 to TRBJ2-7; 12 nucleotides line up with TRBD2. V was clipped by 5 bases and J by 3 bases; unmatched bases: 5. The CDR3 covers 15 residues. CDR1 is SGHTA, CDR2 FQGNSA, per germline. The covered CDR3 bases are TGTGCCAGCAGCATCGGGACTAGCGGGTTCTACGAG. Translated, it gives CASSIGTSGFYE. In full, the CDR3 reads CASSIGTSGFYEQYF. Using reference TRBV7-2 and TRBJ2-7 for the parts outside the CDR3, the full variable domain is GAGVSQSPSNKVTEKGKDVELRCDPISGHTALYWYRQSLGQGLEFLIYFQGNSAPDKSGLPSDRFSAERTGGSVSTLTIQRTQQEDSAVYLCASSIGTSGFYEQYFGPGTRLTVT.

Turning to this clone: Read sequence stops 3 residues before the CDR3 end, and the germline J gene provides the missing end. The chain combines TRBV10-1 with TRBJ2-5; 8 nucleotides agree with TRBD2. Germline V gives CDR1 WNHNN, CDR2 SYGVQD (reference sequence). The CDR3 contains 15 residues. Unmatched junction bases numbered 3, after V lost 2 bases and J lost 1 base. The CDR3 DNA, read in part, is TGCGCCAGCAGTGAGACGGGGGGGACCCAAGAGACC. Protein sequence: CASSETGGTQET. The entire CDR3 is CASSETGGTQETQYF.

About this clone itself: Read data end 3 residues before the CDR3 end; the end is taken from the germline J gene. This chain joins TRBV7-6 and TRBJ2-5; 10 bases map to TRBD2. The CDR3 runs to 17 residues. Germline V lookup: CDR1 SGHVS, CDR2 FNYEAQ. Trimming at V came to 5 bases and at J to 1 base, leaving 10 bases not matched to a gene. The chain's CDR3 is CASSPGGSGGTQETQYF. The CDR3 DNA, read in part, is TGTGCCAGCAGCCCAGGGGGTAGCGGGGGGACCCAAGAGACC.

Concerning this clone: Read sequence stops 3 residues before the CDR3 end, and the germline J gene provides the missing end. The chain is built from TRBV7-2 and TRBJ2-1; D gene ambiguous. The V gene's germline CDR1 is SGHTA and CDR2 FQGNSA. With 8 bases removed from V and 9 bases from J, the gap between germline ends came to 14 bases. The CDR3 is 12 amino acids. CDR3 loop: CASGSQSGEQFF. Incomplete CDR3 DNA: TGTGCCAGCGGATCCCAGTCAGGTGAG.

The covered CDR3 bases are TGTGCCAGCAGTGAATTTATCCCGCTGCCCTCGGGGATGAACACTGAA. It specifies CASSEFIPLPSGMNTE. In full, the CDR3 reads CASSEFIPLPSGMNTEAFF. The V and J genes are TRBV2 and TRBJ1-1, with D unresolved. The CDR3 end is not reached by the read, which stops 3 residues before it; the germline J gene fills it in. CDR3 length: 19 residues. V was shortened by 2 bases and J by 0 bases, with 22 bases between the two germline ends. Per the germline V gene, CDR1 is SNHLY and CDR2 is FYNNEI.

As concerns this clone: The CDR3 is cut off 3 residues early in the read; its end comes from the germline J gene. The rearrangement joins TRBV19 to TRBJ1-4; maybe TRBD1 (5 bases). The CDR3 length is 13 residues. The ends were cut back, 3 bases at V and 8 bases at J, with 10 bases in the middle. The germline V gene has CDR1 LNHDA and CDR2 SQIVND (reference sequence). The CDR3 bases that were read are TGTGCCAGTAGTATTATAGACAGCGAAAAA. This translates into CASSIIDSEK. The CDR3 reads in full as CASSIIDSEKLFF. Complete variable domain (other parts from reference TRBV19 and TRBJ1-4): DGGITQSPKYLFRKEGQNVTLSCEQNLNHDAMYWYRQDPGQGLRLIYYSQIVNDFQKGDIAEGYSVSREKKESFPLTVTSAQKNPTAFYLCASSIIDSEKLFFGSGTQLSVL.

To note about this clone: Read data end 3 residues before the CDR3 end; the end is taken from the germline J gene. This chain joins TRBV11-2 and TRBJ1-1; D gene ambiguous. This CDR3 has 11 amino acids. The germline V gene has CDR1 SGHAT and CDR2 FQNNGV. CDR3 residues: CASSLVGEAFF. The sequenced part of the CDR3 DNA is TGTGCCAGCAGCTTAGTCGGGGAA.

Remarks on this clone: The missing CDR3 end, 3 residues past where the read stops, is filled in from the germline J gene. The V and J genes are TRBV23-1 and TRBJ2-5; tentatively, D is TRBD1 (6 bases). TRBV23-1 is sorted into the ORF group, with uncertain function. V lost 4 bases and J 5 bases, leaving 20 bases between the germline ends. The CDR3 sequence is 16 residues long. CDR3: CASSPLQGPDVETQYF. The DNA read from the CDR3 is TGCGCCAGCAGTCCTCTACAGGGACCGGACGTGGAGACC.

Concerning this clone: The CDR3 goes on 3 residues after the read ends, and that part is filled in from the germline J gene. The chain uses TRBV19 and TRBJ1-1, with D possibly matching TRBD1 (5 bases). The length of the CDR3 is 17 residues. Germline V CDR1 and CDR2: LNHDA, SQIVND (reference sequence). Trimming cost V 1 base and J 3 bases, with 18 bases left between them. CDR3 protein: CASSIGRGPDQHTEAFF. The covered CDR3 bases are TGTGCCAGTAGTATAGGTAGGGGCCCGGATCAGCACACTGAA.

The DNA read from the CDR3 is TGTGCCAGCAGGGGACAGGGCTCCTACGAG. Translating it yields CASRGQGSYE. The full CDR3 protein is CASRGQGSYEQYF. This rearrangement joins TRBV5-6 to TRBJ2-7, with 9 bases identical to TRBD1. The read halts 3 residues ahead of the CDR3 end, with the missing end drawn from the germline J gene. Germline V gives CDR1 SGHDT, CDR2 YYEEEE. V trimming: 5 bases; J trimming: 0 bases; junction bases outside the gene matches: 0. The CDR3 extends over 13 amino acids.

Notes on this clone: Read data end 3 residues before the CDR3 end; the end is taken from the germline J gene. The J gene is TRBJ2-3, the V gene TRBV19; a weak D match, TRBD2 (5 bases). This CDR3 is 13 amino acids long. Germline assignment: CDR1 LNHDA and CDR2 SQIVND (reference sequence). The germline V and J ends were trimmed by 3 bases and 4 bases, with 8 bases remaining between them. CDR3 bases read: TGTGCCAGTAGTATCCTACTAGCAGATACG. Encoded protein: CASSILLADT. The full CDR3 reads CASSILLADTQYF. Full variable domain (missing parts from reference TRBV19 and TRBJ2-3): DGGITQSPKYLFRKEGQNVTLSCEQNLNHDAMYWYRQDPGQGLRLIYYSQIVNDFQKGDIAEGYSVSREKKESFPLTVTSAQKNPTAFYLCASSILLADTQYFGPGTRLTVL.

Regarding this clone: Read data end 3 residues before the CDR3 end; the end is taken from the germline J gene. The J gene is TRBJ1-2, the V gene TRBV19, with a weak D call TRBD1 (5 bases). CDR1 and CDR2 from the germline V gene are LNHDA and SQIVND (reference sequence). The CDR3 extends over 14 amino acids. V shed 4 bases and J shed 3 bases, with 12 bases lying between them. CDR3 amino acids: CASSRPGLDYGYTF. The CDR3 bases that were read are TGTGCCAGTAGTAGGCCAGGGCTAGACTATGGC.

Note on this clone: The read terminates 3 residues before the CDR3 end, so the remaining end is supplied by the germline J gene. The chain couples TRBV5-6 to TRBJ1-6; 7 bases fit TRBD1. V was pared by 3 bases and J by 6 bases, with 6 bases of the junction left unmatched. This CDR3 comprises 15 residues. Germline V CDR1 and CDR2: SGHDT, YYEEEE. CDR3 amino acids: CASSSGGTGNSPLHF. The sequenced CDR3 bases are TGTGCCAGCAGCTCAGGGGGGACCGGTAATTCACCC.

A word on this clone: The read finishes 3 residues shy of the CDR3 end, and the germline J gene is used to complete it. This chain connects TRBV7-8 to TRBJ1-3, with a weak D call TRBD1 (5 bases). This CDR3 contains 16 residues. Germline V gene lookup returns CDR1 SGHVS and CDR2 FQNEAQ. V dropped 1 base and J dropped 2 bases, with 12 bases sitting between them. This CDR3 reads CASSLVSAGTGNTIYF. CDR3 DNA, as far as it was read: TGTGCCAGCAGCTTAGTTTCAGCAGGGACTGGAAACACC.

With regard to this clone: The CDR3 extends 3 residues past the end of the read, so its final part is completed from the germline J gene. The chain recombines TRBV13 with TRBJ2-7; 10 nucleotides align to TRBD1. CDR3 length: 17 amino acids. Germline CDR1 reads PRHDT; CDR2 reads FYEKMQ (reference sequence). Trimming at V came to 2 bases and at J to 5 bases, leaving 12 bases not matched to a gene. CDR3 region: CASSLRVRDRGHDEQYF. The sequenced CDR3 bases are TGTGCCAGCAGCTTACGGGTCCGGGACAGGGGTCACGACGAG. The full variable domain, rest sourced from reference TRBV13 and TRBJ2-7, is AAGVIQSPRHLIKEKRETATLKCYPIPRHDTVYWYQQGPGQDPQFLISFYEKMQSDKGSIPDRFSAQQFSDYHSELNMSSLELGDSALYFCASSLRVRDRGHDEQYFGPGTRLTVT.

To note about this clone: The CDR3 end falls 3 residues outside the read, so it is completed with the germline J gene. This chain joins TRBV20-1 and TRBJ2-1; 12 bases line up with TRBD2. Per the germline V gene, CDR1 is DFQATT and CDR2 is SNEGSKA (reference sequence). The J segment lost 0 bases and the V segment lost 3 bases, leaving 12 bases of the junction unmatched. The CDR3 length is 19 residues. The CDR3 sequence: CSASYGILAGGTSYNEQFF. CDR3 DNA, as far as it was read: TGCAGTGCTAGTTATGGGATACTAGCGGGGGGAACCTCCTACAATGAG.

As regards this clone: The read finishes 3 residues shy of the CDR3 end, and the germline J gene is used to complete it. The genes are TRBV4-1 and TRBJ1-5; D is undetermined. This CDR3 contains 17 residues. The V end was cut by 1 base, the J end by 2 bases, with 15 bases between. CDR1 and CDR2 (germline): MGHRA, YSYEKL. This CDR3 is CASSQGASGKGNQPQHF. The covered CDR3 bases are TGCGCCAGCAGCCAAGGGGCGTCGGGGAAAGGCAATCAGCCC.

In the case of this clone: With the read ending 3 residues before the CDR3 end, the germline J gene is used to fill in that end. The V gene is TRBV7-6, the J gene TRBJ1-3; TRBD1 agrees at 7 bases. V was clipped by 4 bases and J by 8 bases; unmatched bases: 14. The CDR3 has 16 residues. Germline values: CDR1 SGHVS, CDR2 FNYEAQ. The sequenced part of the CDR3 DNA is TGTGCCAGCAGCTCCGCCCCGGGACAGCCTGGGGACACC. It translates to CASSSAPGQPGDT. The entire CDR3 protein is CASSSAPGQPGDTIYF.

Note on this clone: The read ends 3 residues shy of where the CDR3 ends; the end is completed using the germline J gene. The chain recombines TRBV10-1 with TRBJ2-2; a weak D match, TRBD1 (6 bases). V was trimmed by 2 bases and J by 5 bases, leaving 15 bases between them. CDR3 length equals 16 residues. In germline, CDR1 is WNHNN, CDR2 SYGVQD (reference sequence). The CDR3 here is CASSETGTRGTGELFF. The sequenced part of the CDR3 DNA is TGCGCCAGCAGTGAGACCGGGACAAGGGGGACCGGGGAG.

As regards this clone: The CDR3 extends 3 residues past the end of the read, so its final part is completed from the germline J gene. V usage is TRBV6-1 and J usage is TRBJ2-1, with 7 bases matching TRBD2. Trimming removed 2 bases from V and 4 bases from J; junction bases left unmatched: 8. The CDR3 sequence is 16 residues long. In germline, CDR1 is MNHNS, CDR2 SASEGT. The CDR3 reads CASSEITSEVYNEQFF. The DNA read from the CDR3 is TGTGCCAGCAGTGAAATCACTAGCGAGGTATACAATGAG.

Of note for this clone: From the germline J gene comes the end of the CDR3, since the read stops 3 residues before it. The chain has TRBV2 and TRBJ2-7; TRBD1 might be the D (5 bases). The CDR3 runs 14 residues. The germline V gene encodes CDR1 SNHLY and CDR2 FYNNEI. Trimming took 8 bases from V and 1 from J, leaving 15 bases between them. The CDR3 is CASHSGHLSYEQYF. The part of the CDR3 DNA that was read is TGTGCCAGCCACTCCGGACACCTTTCCTACGAG.

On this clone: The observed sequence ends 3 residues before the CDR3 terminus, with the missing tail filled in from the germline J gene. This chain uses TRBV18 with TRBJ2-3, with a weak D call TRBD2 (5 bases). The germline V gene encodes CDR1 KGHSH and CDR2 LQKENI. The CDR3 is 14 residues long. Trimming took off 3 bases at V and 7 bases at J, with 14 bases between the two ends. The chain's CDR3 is CASSPEVGENTQYF. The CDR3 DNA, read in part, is TGTGCCAGCTCACCGGAGGTCGGGGAAAATACG.

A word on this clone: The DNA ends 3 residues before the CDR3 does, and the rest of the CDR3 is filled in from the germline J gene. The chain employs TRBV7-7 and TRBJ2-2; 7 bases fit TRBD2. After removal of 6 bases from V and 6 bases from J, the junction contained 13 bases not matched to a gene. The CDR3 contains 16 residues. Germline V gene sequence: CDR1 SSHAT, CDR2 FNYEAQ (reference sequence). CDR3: CASSSGLERGAGELFF. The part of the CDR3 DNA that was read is TGTGCCAGCAGTTCAGGACTAGAAAGAGGCGCCGGGGAG.

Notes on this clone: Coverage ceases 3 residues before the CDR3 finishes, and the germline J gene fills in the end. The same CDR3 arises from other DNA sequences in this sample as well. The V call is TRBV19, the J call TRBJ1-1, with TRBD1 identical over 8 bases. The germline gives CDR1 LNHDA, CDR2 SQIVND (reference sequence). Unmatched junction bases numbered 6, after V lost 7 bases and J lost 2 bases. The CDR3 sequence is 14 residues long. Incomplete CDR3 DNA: TGTGCCAGTACTCTAACAGGGGGTAACACTGAA. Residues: CASTLTGGNTE. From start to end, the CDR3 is CASTLTGGNTEAFF.

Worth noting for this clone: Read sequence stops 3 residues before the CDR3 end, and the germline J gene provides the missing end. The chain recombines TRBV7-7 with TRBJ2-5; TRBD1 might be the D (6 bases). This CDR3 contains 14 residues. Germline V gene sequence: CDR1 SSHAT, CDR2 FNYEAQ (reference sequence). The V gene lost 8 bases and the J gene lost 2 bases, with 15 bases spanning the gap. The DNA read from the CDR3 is TGTGCCAGCTCTAAGGACAGAGGACAAGAGACC. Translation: CASSKDRGQET. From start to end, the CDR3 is CASSKDRGQETQYF.

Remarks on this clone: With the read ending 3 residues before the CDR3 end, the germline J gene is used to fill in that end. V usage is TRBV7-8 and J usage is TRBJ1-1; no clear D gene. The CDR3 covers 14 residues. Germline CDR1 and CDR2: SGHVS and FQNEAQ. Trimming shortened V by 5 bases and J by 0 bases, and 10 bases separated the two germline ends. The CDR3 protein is CASSQGFMNTEAFF. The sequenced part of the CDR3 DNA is TGTGCCAGCAGCCAAGGGTTTATGAACACTGAA.

Partial CDR3 DNA: TGTGCCATCAAGGGGACAGGGCCCTCTGGGGCCAACGTC. This sequence encodes CAIKGTGPSGANV. The entire CDR3 sequence reads CAIKGTGPSGANVLTF. This rearrangement joins TRBV19 to TRBJ2-6; the match to TRBD1 covers 9 bases. The read falls 3 residues short of the CDR3 end, and the missing part is taken from the germline J gene. This CDR3 spans 16 amino acids. Germline V gene data show CDR1 as LNHDA and CDR2 as SQIVND (reference sequence). The ends lost 10 bases at V and 0 bases at J; junction bases unmatched: 7.

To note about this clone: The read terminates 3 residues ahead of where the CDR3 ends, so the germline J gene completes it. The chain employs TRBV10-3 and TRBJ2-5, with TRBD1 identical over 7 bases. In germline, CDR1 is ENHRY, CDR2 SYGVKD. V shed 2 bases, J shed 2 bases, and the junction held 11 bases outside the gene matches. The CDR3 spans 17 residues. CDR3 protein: CAISESRDRRTQETQYF. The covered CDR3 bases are TGTGCCATCAGTGAGAGCCGGGACAGAAGGACGCAAGAGACC.

CDR3 in amino acids: CASSESRTGAGYGYTF. The sequenced CDR3 bases are TGCGCCAGCAGTGAGTCGCGGACAGGGGCTGGCTATGGC. The chain couples TRBV10-1 to TRBJ1-2; 9 nucleotides match TRBD1. The read is 3 residues too short to cover the CDR3 end, so that end is filled in from the germline J gene. Germline V gene sequence: CDR1 WNHNN, CDR2 SYGVQD (reference sequence). The CDR3 is made up of 16 amino acids. Unmatched junction bases numbered 6, after V lost 0 bases and J lost 4 bases.

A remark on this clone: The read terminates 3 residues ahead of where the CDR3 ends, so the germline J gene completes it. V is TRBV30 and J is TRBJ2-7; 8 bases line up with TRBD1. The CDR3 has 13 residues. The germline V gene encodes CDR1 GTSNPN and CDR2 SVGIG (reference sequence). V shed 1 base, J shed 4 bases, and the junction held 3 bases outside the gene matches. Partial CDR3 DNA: TGTGCCTGGAGTGAGGACAGGGTGTACGAG. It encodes CAWSEDRVYE. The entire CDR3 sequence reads CAWSEDRVYEQYF.